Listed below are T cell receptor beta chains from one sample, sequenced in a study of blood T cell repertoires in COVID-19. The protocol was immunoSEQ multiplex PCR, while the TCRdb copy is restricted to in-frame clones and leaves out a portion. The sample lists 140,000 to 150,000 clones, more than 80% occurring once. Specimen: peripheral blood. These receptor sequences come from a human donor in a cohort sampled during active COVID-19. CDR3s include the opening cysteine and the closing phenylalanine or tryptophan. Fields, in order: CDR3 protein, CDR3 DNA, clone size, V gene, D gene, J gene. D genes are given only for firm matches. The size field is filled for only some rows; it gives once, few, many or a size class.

CDR3 protein: CASSQYGASGNIYNEQFF; CDR3 DNA: TGTGCCAGCAGTCAATACGGGGCTAGCGGGAACATTTACAATGAGCAGTTCTTC; clone size: .; V gene: TRBV6-6; D gene: TRBD2; J gene: TRBJ2-1
CDR3 protein: CASSQTDNEQFF; CDR3 DNA: TGTGCCAGCAGCCAAACGGACAATGAGCAGTTCTTC; clone size: .; V gene: TRBV3-1/TRBV3-2; D gene: .; J gene: TRBJ2-1
CDR3 protein: CASSQEQQYHQYF; CDR3 DNA: TGTGCCAGCAGCCAAGAGCAACAGTACCACCAGTACTTC; clone size: .; V gene: TRBV4-2; D gene: .; J gene: TRBJ2-5
CDR3 protein: CASSPENGANVLTF; CDR3 DNA: TGTGCCAGCAGCCCGGAGAATGGGGCCAACGTCCTGACTTTC; clone size: .; V gene: TRBV9; D gene: .; J gene: TRBJ2-6
CDR3 protein: CASSLEQGHSYNEQFF; CDR3 DNA: TGCGCCAGCAGCTTGGAGCAGGGGCACTCCTACAATGAGCAGTTCTTC; clone size: .; V gene: TRBV5-1; D gene: .; J gene: TRBJ2-1
CDR3 protein: CASSSGVPGDTQYF; CDR3 DNA: TGCGCCAGCAGCTCCGGGGTCCCCGGAGATACGCAGTATTTT; clone size: once; V gene: TRBV5-1; D gene: .; J gene: TRBJ2-3
CDR3 protein: CASSQGDTGELFF; CDR3 DNA: TGTGCCAGCAGCCAGGGAGACACCGGGGAGCTGTTTTTT; clone size: .; V gene: TRBV3-1/TRBV3-2; D gene: .; J gene: TRBJ2-2
CDR3 protein: CASSHRDRGETQYF; CDR3 DNA: TGTGCCAGCAGCCACCGGGACAGAGGGGAGACCCAGTACTTC; clone size: .; V gene: TRBV7-6; D gene: TRBD1; J gene: TRBJ2-5
CDR3 protein: CASSQVGGGALNYGYTF; CDR3 DNA: TGTGCCAGCAGCCAAGTCGGCGGGGGCGCTCTTAACTATGGCTACACCTTC; clone size: .; V gene: TRBV3-1/TRBV3-2; D gene: .; J gene: TRBJ1-2
CDR3 protein: CASSFNTGSSEAFF; CDR3 DNA: TGCGCCAGCAGCTTTAATACAGGGAGTTCTGAAGCTTTCTTT; clone size: .; V gene: TRBV5-1; D gene: .; J gene: TRBJ1-1
CDR3 protein: CASSQEPGQVFIRQFF; CDR3 DNA: TGTGCCAGCAGCCAAGAACCGGGACAGGTCTTCATTCGGCAGTTCTTC; clone size: .; V gene: TRBV3-1/TRBV3-2; D gene: TRBD1; J gene: TRBJ2-1
CDR3 protein: CASSLPSGNPGELFF; CDR3 DNA: TGTGCCAGCAGCTTGCCTAGCGGCAACCCCGGGGAGCTGTTTTTT; clone size: few; V gene: TRBV5-4; D gene: TRBD2; J gene: TRBJ2-2
CDR3 protein: CSVVAGVTDTQYF; CDR3 DNA: TGCAGCGTTGTAGCGGGAGTCACAGATACGCAGTATTTT; clone size: .; V gene: TRBV29-1; D gene: TRBD2; J gene: TRBJ2-3
CDR3 protein: CASRAGLNTDTQYF; CDR3 DNA: TGCGCCAGCCGTGCGGGGCTGAACACAGATACGCAGTATTTT; clone size: once; V gene: TRBV5-1; D gene: .; J gene: TRBJ2-3
CDR3 protein: CASSRTGLLPDTQYF; CDR3 DNA: TGTGCCAGCAGCCGGACAGGGTTGCTTCCAGATACGCAGTATTTT; clone size: .; V gene: TRBV5-4; D gene: TRBD1; J gene: TRBJ2-3
CDR3 protein: CASSLEAGHTGELFF; CDR3 DNA: TGTGCCAGCAGCTTGGAGGCAGGCCACACCGGGGAGCTGTTTTTT; clone size: .; V gene: TRBV5-4; D gene: .; J gene: TRBJ2-2
CDR3 protein: CASSQTTGEQYF; CDR3 DNA: TGTGCCAGCAGCCAAACGACCGGGGAGCAGTACTTC; clone size: .; V gene: TRBV27; D gene: .; J gene: TRBJ2-7
CDR3 protein: CASGTYSGTEAFF; CDR3 DNA: TGTGCCAGCGGTACTTATTCTGGTACTGAAGCTTTCTTT; clone size: .; V gene: TRBV12-3/TRBV12-4; D gene: .; J gene: TRBJ1-1
CDR3 protein: CASSDSTANTEAFF; CDR3 DNA: TGTGCCAGCAGTGACTCGACAGCGAACACTGAAGCTTTCTTT; clone size: once; V gene: TRBV6-5; D gene: .; J gene: TRBJ1-1
CDR3 protein: CSASAFQGNTGELFF; CDR3 DNA: TGCAGTGCGAGTGCATTTCAGGGGAACACCGGGGAGCTGTTTTTT; clone size: once; V gene: TRBV20-1; D gene: .; J gene: TRBJ2-2
CDR3 protein: CASSPGTGGTYSPLHF; CDR3 DNA: TGTGCCAGCAGTCCCGGGACAGGGGGCACGTATTCACCCCTCCACTTT; clone size: .; V gene: TRBV2; D gene: TRBD1; J gene: TRBJ1-6
CDR3 protein: CASSIPQTNYGYTF; CDR3 DNA: TGTGCCAGTAGTATCCCACAGACTAACTATGGCTACACCTTC; clone size: .; V gene: TRBV19; D gene: .; J gene: TRBJ1-2
CDR3 protein: CASRPPLGSSYEQYF; CDR3 DNA: TGTGCCAGCAGGCCCCCCCTCGGGTCCTCCTACGAGCAGTACTTC; clone size: .; V gene: TRBV28; D gene: .; J gene: TRBJ2-7
CDR3 protein: CASSQAREDTQYF; CDR3 DNA: TGTGCCAGCAGCCAGGCTAGAGAAGATACGCAGTATTTT; clone size: .; V gene: TRBV3-1/TRBV3-2; D gene: .; J gene: TRBJ2-3
CDR3 protein: CASRKGQLRQETQYF; CDR3 DNA: TGTGCCAGCAGAAAAGGACAGCTTAGGCAAGAGACCCAGTACTTC; clone size: .; V gene: TRBV28; D gene: .; J gene: TRBJ2-5
CDR3 protein: CASSKEVRMYNSPLHF; CDR3 DNA: TGTGCCAGCAGCAAAGAGGTCAGAATGTATAATTCACCCCTCCACTTT; clone size: .; V gene: TRBV11-1; D gene: .; J gene: TRBJ1-6
CDR3 protein: CASARVHSGANVLTF; CDR3 DNA: TGTGCCAGTGCTCGCGTCCACTCTGGGGCCAACGTCCTGACTTTC; clone size: .; V gene: TRBV19; D gene: .; J gene: TRBJ2-6
CDR3 protein: CSAGGQGNTDTQYF; CDR3 DNA: TGCAGCGCCGGGGGACAGGGAAACACAGATACGCAGTATTTT; clone size: .; V gene: TRBV29-1; D gene: TRBD1; J gene: TRBJ2-3
CDR3 protein: CASSDRGRVATEAFF; CDR3 DNA: TGTGCCAGCAGTGATAGGGGGCGCGTCGCCACTGAAGCTTTCTTT; clone size: few; V gene: TRBV2; D gene: TRBD1; J gene: TRBJ1-1
CDR3 protein: CASSQDGGPGDREFGYTF; CDR3 DNA: TGTGCCAGCAGCCAAGATGGGGGACCGGGCGACAGGGAATTTGGCTACACCTTC; clone size: .; V gene: TRBV4-2; D gene: TRBD1; J gene: TRBJ1-2
CDR3 protein: CASSTLAGANNEQFF; CDR3 DNA: TGTGCCAGCAGCACACTAGCGGGAGCGAACAATGAGCAGTTCTTC; clone size: .; V gene: TRBV3-1/TRBV3-2; D gene: TRBD2; J gene: TRBJ2-1
CDR3 protein: CASSQGGRRTVTDTQYF; CDR3 DNA: TGTGCCAGCAGCCAAGGGGGGCGACGAACAGTCACAGATACGCAGTATTTT; clone size: once; V gene: TRBV14; D gene: .; J gene: TRBJ2-3
CDR3 protein: CATGIEVGNTIYF; CDR3 DNA: TGTGCGACCGGAATTGAGGTGGGAAACACCATATATTTT; clone size: .; V gene: TRBV15; D gene: .; J gene: TRBJ1-3
CDR3 protein: CASSVGGQGNHEQYF; CDR3 DNA: TGTGCCAGCAGCGTGGGCGGACAGGGAAACCACGAGCAGTACTTC; clone size: .; V gene: TRBV9; D gene: TRBD1; J gene: TRBJ2-7
CDR3 protein: CASSQDNYYEQYF; CDR3 DNA: TGCGCCAGCAGCCAAGACAACTACTACGAGCAGTACTTC; clone size: .; V gene: TRBV4-1; D gene: .; J gene: TRBJ2-7
CDR3 protein: CASSLGTPRGGSNYGYTF; CDR3 DNA: TGTGCCAGCAGCTTGGGGACCCCTAGAGGGGGCTCTAACTATGGCTACACCTTC; clone size: .; V gene: TRBV13; D gene: TRBD1; J gene: TRBJ1-2
CDR3 protein: CASSPGQIPYQPQHF; CDR3 DNA: TGTGCCAGCTCACCGGGACAGATCCCTTATCAGCCCCAGCATTTT; clone size: .; V gene: TRBV18; D gene: TRBD1; J gene: TRBJ1-5
CDR3 protein: CASSQSEGPRGGTDTQYF; CDR3 DNA: TGCGCCAGCAGTCAATCGGAAGGCCCCCGGGGGGGCACAGATACGCAGTATTTT; clone size: .; V gene: TRBV23-1; D gene: TRBD2; J gene: TRBJ2-3
CDR3 protein: CASSLYPAQGWGQPQHF; CDR3 DNA: TGTGCCAGCAGCTTGTACCCAGCACAGGGGTGGGGTCAGCCCCAGCATTTT; clone size: few; V gene: TRBV7-6; D gene: TRBD1; J gene: TRBJ1-5
CDR3 protein: CSVDQPGQGIRETQYF; CDR3 DNA: TGCAGCGTGGACCAACCGGGACAGGGGATTCGAGAGACCCAGTACTTC; clone size: .; V gene: TRBV29-1; D gene: TRBD1; J gene: TRBJ2-5
CDR3 protein: CASSLVQGGKNSPLHF; CDR3 DNA: TGCGCCAGCAGCTTGGTACAGGGGGGGAAAAATTCACCCCTCCACTTT; clone size: .; V gene: TRBV5-1; D gene: TRBD1; J gene: TRBJ1-6
CDR3 protein: CASSVGGLGDEQFF; CDR3 DNA: TGTGCCAGCAGCGTAGGAGGCCTAGGGGATGAGCAGTTCTTC; clone size: .; V gene: TRBV9; D gene: .; J gene: TRBJ2-1
CDR3 protein: CASTTGRSTDTQYF; CDR3 DNA: TGTGCCAGCACGACAGGGCGGAGCACAGATACGCAGTATTTT; clone size: once; V gene: TRBV6-5; D gene: TRBD1; J gene: TRBJ2-3
CDR3 protein: CASSPDREKLFF; CDR3 DNA: TGTGCCAGCTCACCCGACAGAGAAAAACTGTTTTTT; clone size: .; V gene: TRBV18; D gene: .; J gene: TRBJ1-4
CDR3 protein: CASSWTSGTDEQFF; CDR3 DNA: TGTGCCAGCAGCTGGACTAGCGGGACGGATGAGCAGTTCTTC; clone size: .; V gene: TRBV11-2; D gene: TRBD2; J gene: TRBJ2-1
CDR3 protein: CASSWGVDSYNEQFF; CDR3 DNA: TGCGCCAGCAGCTGGGGGGTGGACTCATACAATGAGCAGTTCTTC; clone size: .; V gene: TRBV5-1; D gene: .; J gene: TRBJ2-1
CDR3 protein: CASKRAAGTNQPQHF; CDR3 DNA: TGTGCCAGCAAAAGAGCAGCGGGGACCAATCAGCCCCAGCATTTT; clone size: .; V gene: TRBV6-5; D gene: .; J gene: TRBJ1-5
CDR3 protein: CASSNSGGDTEAFF; CDR3 DNA: TGTGCCAGCAGCAATAGCGGGGGGGACACTGAAGCTTTCTTT; clone size: .; V gene: TRBV7-9; D gene: .; J gene: TRBJ1-1
CDR3 protein: CASNGGSYNSPLHF; CDR3 DNA: TGTGCCAGTAATGGAGGGTCCTATAATTCACCCCTCCACTTT; clone size: .; V gene: TRBV19; D gene: .; J gene: TRBJ1-6
CDR3 protein: CASSFWEEGEQFF; CDR3 DNA: TGTGCCAGCAGTTTCTGGGAAGAGGGAGAGCAGTTCTTC; clone size: .; V gene: TRBV27; D gene: .; J gene: TRBJ2-1
CDR3 protein: CAISRGLNTEAFF; CDR3 DNA: TGTGCCATCAGCAGGGGGCTCAACACTGAAGCTTTCTTT; clone size: .; V gene: TRBV10-3; D gene: TRBD1; J gene: TRBJ1-1
CDR3 protein: CASSPSGYPTDTQYF; CDR3 DNA: TGTGCCAGCAGCCCCTCGGGGTACCCCACAGATACGCAGTATTTT; clone size: .; V gene: TRBV7-9; D gene: .; J gene: TRBJ2-3